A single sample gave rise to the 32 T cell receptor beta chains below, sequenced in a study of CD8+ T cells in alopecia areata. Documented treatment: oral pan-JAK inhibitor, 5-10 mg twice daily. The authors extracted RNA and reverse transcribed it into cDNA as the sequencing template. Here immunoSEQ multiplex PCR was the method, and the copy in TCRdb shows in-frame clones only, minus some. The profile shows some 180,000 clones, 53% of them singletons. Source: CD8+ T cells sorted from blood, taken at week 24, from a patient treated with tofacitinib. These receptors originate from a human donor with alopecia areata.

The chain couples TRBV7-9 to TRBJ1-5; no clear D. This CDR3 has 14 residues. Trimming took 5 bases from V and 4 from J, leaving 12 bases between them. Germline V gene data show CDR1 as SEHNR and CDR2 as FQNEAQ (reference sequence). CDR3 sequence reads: CASSPDLANQPQHF. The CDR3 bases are TGTGCCAGCAGCCCCGATCTAGCGAATCAGCCCCAGCATTTT.

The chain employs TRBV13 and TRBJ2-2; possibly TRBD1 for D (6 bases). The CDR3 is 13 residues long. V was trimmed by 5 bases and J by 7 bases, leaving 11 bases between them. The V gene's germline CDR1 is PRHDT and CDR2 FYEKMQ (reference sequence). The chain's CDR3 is CASSQGTIGELFF. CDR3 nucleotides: TGTGCCAGCAGCCAAGGGACAATCGGGGAGCTGTTTTTT.

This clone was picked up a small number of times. CDR3 sequence (DNA): TGTGCCAGCAGTAACGAGGGGTATGGCTACACCTTC. The encoded protein is CASSNEGYGYTF. The rearrangement joins TRBV6-6 to TRBJ1-2; D is possibly TRBD1 (5 bases). V lost 5 bases and J lost 5, with 9 bases in between. The CDR3 consists of 12 residues. Germline CDR1 MNHNY, CDR2 SVGAGI (reference sequence).

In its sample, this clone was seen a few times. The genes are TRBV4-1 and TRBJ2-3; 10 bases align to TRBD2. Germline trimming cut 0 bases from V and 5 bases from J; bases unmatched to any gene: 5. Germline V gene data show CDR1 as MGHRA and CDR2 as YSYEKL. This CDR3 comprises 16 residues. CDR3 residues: CASSQDSGGRLDTQYF. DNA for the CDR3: TGCGCCAGCAGCCAAGATAGCGGGGGGCGGTTAGATACGCAGTATTTT.

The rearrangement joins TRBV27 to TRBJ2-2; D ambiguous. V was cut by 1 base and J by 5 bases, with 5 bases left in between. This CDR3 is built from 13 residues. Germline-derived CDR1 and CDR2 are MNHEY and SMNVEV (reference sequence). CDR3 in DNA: TGTGCCAGCAGTTTATTGGGAACCGGGGAGCTGTTTTTT. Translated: CASSLLGTGELFF.

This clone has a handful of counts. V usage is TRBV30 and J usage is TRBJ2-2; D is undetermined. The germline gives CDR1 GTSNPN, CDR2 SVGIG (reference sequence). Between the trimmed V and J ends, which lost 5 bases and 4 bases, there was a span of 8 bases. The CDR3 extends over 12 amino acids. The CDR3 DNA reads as TGTGCCTGGCACTCCGGCACCGGGGAGCTGTTTTTT. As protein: CAWHSGTGELFF.

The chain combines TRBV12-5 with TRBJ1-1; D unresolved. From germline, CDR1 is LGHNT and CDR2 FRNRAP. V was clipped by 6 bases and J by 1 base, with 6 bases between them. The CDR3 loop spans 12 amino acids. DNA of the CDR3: TGTGCTAGTGGCCTACAGAACACTGAAGCTTTCTTT. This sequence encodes CASGLQNTEAFF.

CDR3 sequence reads: CSVSPATGDQETQYF. The DNA of the CDR3 is TGCAGCGTTTCCCCCGCGACAGGGGATCAAGAGACCCAGTACTTC. This chain uses TRBV29-1 with TRBJ2-5; TRBD1 aligns across 8 bases. After removal of 5 bases from V and 2 bases from J, the junction contained 10 bases not matched to a gene. The germline gives CDR1 SQVTM, CDR2 ANQGSEA. This CDR3 contains 15 residues.

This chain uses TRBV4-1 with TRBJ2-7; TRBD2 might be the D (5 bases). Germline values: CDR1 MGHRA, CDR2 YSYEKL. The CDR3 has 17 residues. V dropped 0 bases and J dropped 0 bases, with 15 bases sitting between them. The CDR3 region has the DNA TGCGCCAGCAGCCAAGATAGCGACGGAGAGAGCTCCTACGAGCAGTACTTC. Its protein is CASSQDSDGESSYEQYF.

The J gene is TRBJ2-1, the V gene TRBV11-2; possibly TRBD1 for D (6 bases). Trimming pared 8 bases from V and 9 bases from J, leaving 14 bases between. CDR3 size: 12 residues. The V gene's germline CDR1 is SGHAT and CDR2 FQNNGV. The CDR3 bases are TGTGCCAGCCAACAGGGACGCGGTGAGCAGTTCTTC. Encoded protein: CASQQGRGEQFF.

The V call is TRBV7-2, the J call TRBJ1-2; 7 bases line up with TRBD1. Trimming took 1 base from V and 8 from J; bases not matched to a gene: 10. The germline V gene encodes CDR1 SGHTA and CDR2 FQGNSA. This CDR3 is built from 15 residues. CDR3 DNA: TGTGCCAGCAGCTTAGGAGCATACAGGGGCCGGGGCTACACCTTC. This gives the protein CASSLGAYRGRGYTF.

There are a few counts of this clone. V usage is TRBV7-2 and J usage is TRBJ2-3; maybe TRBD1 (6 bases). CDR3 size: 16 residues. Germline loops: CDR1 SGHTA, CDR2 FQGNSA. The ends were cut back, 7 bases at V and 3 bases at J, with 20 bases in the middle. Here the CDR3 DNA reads TGTGCCAGCACCCAAGACTTGAGACAGGTTACAGATACGCAGTATTTT. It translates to CASTQDLRQVTDTQYF.

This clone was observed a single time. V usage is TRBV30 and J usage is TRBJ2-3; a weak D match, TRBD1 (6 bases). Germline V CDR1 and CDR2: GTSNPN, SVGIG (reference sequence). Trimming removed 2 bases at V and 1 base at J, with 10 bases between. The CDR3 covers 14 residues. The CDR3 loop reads CAWSLGGRTDTQYF. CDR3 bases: TGTGCCTGGAGTCTAGGGGGACGCACAGATACGCAGTATTTT.

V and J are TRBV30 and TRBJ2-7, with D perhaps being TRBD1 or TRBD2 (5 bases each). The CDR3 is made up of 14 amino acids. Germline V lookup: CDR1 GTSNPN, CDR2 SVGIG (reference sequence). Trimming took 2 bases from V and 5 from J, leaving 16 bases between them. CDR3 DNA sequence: TGTGCCTGGAGTAGCGGTCAGGGTGCCCACGAGCAGTACTTC. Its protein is CAWSSGQGAHEQYF.

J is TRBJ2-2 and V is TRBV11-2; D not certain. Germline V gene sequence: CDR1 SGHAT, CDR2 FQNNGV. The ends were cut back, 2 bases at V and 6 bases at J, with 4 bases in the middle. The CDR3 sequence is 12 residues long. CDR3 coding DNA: TGTGCCAGCAGCTTAAGCCCCGGGGAGCTGTTTTTT. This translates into CASSLSPGELFF.

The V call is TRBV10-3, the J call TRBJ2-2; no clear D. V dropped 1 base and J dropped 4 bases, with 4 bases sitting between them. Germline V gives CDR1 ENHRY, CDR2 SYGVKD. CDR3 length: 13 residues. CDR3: CAISELTTGELFF. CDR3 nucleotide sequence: TGTGCCATCAGTGAGTTGACCACCGGGGAGCTGTTTTTT.

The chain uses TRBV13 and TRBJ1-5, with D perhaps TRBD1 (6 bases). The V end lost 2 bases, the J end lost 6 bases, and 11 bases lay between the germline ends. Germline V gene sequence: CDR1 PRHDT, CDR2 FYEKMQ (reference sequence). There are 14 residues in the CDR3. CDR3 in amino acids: CASSLRGSGQPQHF. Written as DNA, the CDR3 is TGTGCCAGCAGCTTAAGGGGGTCGGGTCAGCCCCAGCATTTT.

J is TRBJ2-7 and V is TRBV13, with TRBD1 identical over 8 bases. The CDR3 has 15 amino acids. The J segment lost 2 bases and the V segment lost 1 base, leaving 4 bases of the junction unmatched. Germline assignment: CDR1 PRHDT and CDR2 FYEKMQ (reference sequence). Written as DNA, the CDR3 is TGTGCCAGCAGCTTAGCAGGACAGGGAACCTACGAGCAGTACTTC. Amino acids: CASSLAGQGTYEQYF.

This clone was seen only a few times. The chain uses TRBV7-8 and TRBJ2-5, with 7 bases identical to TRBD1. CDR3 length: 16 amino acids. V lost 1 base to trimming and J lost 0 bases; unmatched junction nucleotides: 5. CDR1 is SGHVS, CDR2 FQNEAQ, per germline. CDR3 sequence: CASSLVGQPYQETQYF. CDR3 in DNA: TGTGCCAGCAGCTTAGTGGGACAGCCGTACCAAGAGACCCAGTACTTC.

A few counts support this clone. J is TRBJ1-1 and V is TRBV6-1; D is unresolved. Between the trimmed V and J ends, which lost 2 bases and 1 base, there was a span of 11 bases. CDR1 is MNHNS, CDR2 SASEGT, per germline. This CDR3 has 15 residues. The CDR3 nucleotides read TGTGCCAGCAGTGAATCCCCCTATACGAACACTGAAGCTTTCTTT. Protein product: CASSESPYTNTEAFF.

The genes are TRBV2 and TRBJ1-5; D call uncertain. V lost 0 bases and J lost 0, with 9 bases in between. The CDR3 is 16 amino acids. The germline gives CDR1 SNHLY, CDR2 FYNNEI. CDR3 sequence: CASSEAGTHSNQPQHF. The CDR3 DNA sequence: TGTGCCAGCAGTGAAGCGGGAACACATAGCAATCAGCCCCAGCATTTT.

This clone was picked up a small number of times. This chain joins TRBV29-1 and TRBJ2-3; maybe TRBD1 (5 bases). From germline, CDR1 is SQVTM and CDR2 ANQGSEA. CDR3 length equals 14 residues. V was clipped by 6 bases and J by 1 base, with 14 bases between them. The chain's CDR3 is CSVTPGAGTDTQYF. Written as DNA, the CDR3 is TGCAGCGTCACGCCTGGGGCGGGCACAGATACGCAGTATTTT.

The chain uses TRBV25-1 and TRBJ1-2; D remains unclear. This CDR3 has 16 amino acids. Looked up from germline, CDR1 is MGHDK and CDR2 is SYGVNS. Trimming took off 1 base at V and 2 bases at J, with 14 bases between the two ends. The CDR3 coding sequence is TGTGCCAGCAGTGAATGGGCCCAAACGACGAACTATGGCTACACCTTC. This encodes CASSEWAQTTNYGYTF.

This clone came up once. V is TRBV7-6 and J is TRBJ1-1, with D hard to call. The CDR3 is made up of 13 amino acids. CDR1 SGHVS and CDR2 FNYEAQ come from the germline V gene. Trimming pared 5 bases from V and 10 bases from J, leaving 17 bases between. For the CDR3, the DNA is TGTGCCAGCAGCGCACAATTCGGCCGCGGAGCTTTCTTT. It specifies CASSAQFGRGAFF.

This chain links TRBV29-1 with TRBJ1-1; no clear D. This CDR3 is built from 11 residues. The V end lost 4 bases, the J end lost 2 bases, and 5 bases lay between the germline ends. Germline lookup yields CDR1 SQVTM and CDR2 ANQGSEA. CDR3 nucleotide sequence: TGCAGCGTTGCGCCTAACACTGAAGCTTTCTTT. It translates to CSVAPNTEAFF.

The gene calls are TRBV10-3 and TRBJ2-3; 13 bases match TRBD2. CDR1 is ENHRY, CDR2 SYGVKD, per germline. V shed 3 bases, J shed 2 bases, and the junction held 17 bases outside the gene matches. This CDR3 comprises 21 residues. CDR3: CAISEKPGLAGREMFTDTQYF. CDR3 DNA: TGTGCCATCAGTGAAAAGCCGGGACTAGCGGGGAGGGAAATGTTCACAGATACGCAGTATTTT.

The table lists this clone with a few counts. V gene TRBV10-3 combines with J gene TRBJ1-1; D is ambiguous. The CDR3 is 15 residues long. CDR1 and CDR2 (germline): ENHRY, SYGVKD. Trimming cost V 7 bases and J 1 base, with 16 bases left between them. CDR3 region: CAINGRNEGNTEAFF. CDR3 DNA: TGTGCCATCAATGGACGCAACGAGGGGAACACTGAAGCTTTCTTT.

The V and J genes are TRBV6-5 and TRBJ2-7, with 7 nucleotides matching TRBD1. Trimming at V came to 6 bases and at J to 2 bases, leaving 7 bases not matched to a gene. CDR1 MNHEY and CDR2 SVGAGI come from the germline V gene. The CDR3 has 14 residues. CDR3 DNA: TGTGCCAGCAGCTTGACAGGGACGCCCTACGAGCAGTACTTC. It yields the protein CASSLTGTPYEQYF.

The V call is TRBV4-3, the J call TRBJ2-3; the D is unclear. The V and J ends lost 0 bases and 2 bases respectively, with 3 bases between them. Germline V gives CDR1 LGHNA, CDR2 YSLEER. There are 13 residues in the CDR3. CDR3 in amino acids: CASSQDITDTQYF. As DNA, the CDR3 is TGCGCCAGCAGCCAAGATATCACAGATACGCAGTATTTT.

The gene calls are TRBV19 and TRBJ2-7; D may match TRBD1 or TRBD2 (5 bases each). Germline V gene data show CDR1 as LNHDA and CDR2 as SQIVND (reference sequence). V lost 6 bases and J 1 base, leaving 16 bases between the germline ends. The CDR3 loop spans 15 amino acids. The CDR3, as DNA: TGTGCCAGTAGCCATGGGACCGACACATCCTACGAGCAGTACTTC. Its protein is CASSHGTDTSYEQYF.

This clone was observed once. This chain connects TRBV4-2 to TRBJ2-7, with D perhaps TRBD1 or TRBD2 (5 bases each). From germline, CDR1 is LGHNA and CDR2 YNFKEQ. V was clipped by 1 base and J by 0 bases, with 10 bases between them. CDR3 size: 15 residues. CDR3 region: CASSQGAGSSYEQYF. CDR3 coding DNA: TGTGCCAGCAGCCAAGGGGCAGGGAGCTCCTACGAGCAGTACTTC.

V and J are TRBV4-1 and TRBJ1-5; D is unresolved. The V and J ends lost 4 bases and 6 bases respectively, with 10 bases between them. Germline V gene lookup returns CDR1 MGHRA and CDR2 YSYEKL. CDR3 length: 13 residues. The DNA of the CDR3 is TGCGCCAGCAGCCCCCAATCGGGTCAGCCCCAGCATTTT. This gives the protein CASSPQSGQPQHF.